These T cell receptor beta chains were read from a single sample in a study of T-cell memory formation after mild COVID-19. TCRdb called the 5' RACE reads again in MiXCR, with one record for every CDR3 protein. The table includes roughly 150,000 distinct CDR3 sequences, approximately 14% detected once. The specimen was PBMCs or a T cell subset sorted from them (not recorded which). The receptors derive from an adult woman who had mild COVID-19 (a few samples of this study predate the infection). Cell type and time point are not known. CDR3s include the opening cysteine and the closing phenylalanine or tryptophan. D genes are given only for firm matches. The listing skips clone size in some rows; elsewhere it reads once, few, many or a size class.

cdr3_length	clone_size	d_call	v_call	j_call	cdr3_aa	cdr3_nt
15	many	NA	TRBV7-2	TRBJ2-3	CASSLGGFRPDTQYF	TGTGCCAGCAGCTTAGGGGGCTTTAGACCAGATACGCAGTATTTT
14	NA	NA	TRBV3-1	TRBJ1-1	CASSQADLNTEAFF	TGTGCCAGCAGCCAAGCGGACTTGAACACTGAAGCTTTCTTT
15	many	TRBD1	TRBV5-1	TRBJ2-2	CASSLQGARTGELFF	TGCGCCAGCAGCTTGCAGGGGGCGAGAACCGGGGAGCTGTTTTTT
15	NA	NA	TRBV7-6	TRBJ2-2	CASSPLASNTGELFF	TGTGCCAGCAGCCCCCTAGCGTCGAACACCGGGGAGCTGTTTTTT
12	NA	NA	TRBV20-1	TRBJ2-4	CSARAGSTTQYF	TGCAGTGCTAGAGCGGGGTCGACTACACAGTACTTC
15	NA	NA	TRBV3-1	TRBJ2-1	CASSQDRLLGNEQFF	TGTGCCAGCAGCCAAGATCGGCTCCTCGGTAATGAGCAGTTCTTC
17	NA	NA	TRBV18	TRBJ2-1	CASSPAPVSQRGHEQFF	TGTGCCAGCTCACCAGCCCCGGTTTCTCAGAGGGGACATGAGCAGTTCTTC
14	NA	NA	TRBV7-2	TRBJ1-1	CASSGLHSRAEAFF	TGTGCCAGCAGCGGACTCCACTCAAGAGCTGAAGCTTTCTTT
16	NA	TRBD2	TRBV4-2	TRBJ2-1	CASSQHLAGAYNEQFF	TGTGCCAGCAGCCAACATCTAGCGGGAGCCTACAATGAGCAGTTCTTC
17	few	TRBD1	TRBV9	TRBJ2-6	CASSGDSPDQGANVLTF	TGTGCCAGCAGCGGGGACAGCCCAGATCAGGGGGCCAACGTCCTGACTTTC
12	NA	NA	TRBV29-1	TRBJ1-2	CSVEGQNYGYTF	TGCAGCGTTGAGGGTCAGAACTATGGCTACACCTTC
13	few	NA	TRBV12-3/TRBV12-4	TRBJ2-3	CASSLHTTDTQYF	TGTGCCAGCAGTTTGCATACCACAGATACGCAGTATTTT
15	NA	TRBD2	TRBV4-1	TRBJ2-1	CASLGTSGRIGEQFF	TGCGCCAGCCTCGGGACTAGCGGGAGGATAGGGGAGCAGTTCTTC
16	NA	TRBD2	TRBV12-3/TRBV12-4	TRBJ2-3	CASSLELAGVADTQYF	TGTGCCAGCAGTTTAGAGCTAGCGGGAGTAGCGGATACGCAGTATTTT
15	NA	NA	TRBV3-1	TRBJ1-2	CASSLSAGTNYGYTF	TGTGCCAGCTCCCTTTCCGCAGGGACTAACTATGGCTACACCTTC
14	few	TRBD1	TRBV6-5	TRBJ1-6	CASSRRQGGSPLHF	TGTGCCAGCAGCCGTCGACAGGGTGGATCACCCCTCCACTTT
14	many	NA	TRBV4-3	TRBJ2-3	CASSQEGDTDTQYF	TGCGCCAGCAGCCAAGAGGGCGACACAGATACGCAGTATTTT
17	NA	TRBD1	TRBV5-6	TRBJ1-1	CASSTIRQGRVVPEAFF	TGTGCCAGCAGCACTATTCGACAGGGGAGAGTGGTCCCTGAAGCTTTCTTT
18	NA	NA	TRBV25-1	TRBJ2-2	CASSLFGTDRRNTGELFF	TGTGCCAGCAGTCTCTTCGGCACCGACAGGAGGAACACCGGGGAGCTGTTTTTT
13	few	NA	TRBV18	TRBJ2-5	CASKPGIQETQYF	TGTGCCAGCAAACCGGGAATTCAAGAGACCCAGTACTTC
15	few	TRBD1	TRBV15	TRBJ1-6	CATSSWTGENSPLHF	TGTGCCACCAGCTCATGGACAGGGGAAAATTCACCCCTCCACTTT
13	NA	NA	TRBV7-9	TRBJ2-7	CASSRDEAYEQYF	TGTGCCAGCAGCCGGGACGAAGCCTACGAGCAGTACTTC
17	NA	NA	TRBV5-1	TRBJ2-7	CASSLEGNRPSQYEQYF	TGCGCCAGCAGCTTGGAAGGTAATCGCCCCTCCCAGTACGAGCAGTACTTC
14	once	TRBD1	TRBV15	TRBJ2-5	CATSGQGKKETQYF	TGTGCCACCAGCGGACAGGGGAAGAAGGAGACCCAGTACTTC
15	NA	NA	TRBV4-3	TRBJ1-1	CASSLGTGSALEAFF	TGCGCCAGCAGCCTCGGTACAGGGTCGGCCCTTGAAGCTTTCTTT
16	NA	TRBD1	TRBV5-1	TRBJ1-4	CASSFQQGSTNEKLFF	TGCGCCAGCAGCTTCCAACAGGGGTCAACTAATGAAAAACTGTTTTTT
14	few	NA	TRBV4-2	TRBJ2-5	CASSQDRTQETQYF	TGTGCCAGCAGCCAAGATAGAACGCAAGAGACCCAGTACTTC
14	NA	TRBD1	TRBV2	TRBJ2-7	CASSEQGESYEQYF	TGTGCCAGCAGTGAACAGGGGGAATCCTACGAGCAGTACTTC
13	few	TRBD1	TRBV5-1	TRBJ1-5	CASRDRPGQPQHF	TGCGCCAGCCGGGACAGACCCGGTCAGCCCCAGCATTTT
16	NA	TRBD2	TRBV7-9	TRBJ2-1	CASSPWTSGTYNEQFF	TGTGCCAGCAGCCCCTGGACTAGCGGAACCTACAATGAGCAGTTCTTC
13	few	TRBD1	TRBV12-3/TRBV12-4	TRBJ1-5	CASSFDRGQPQHF	TGTGCCAGCAGCTTTGACAGGGGTCAGCCCCAGCATTTT
14	few	TRBD2	TRBV20-1	TRBJ2-7	CSASTAGGPYEQYF	TGCAGTGCTAGCACAGCGGGAGGTCCCTACGAGCAGTACTTC
16	many	NA	TRBV12-3/TRBV12-4	TRBJ2-5	CASSPGQMGPQETQYF	TGTGCCAGCAGTCCCGGACAGATGGGGCCCCAAGAGACCCAGTACTTC
15	few	NA	TRBV5-1	TRBJ1-1	CASSIRQFSNTEAFF	TGCGCCAGCAGCATACGACAGTTTTCGAACACTGAAGCTTTCTTT
15	NA	TRBD2	TRBV3-1	TRBJ2-5	CASSQEAGAQETQYF	TGTGCCAGCAGCCAAGAGGCGGGAGCACAAGAGACCCAGTACTTC
18	NA	TRBD2	TRBV6-2/TRBV6-3	TRBJ2-6	CASSQASGGASGANVLTF	TGTGCCAGCAGTCAGGCTAGCGGGGGGGCCTCTGGGGCCAACGTCCTGACTTTC
16	NA	TRBD2	TRBV24-1	TRBJ2-1	CATSDFTSGRGNEQFF	TGTGCCACCAGTGATTTCACTAGCGGGAGGGGCAATGAGCAGTTCTTC
15	NA	TRBD1	TRBV5-1	TRBJ1-2	CASLGASGTGYGYTF	TGCGCCAGCCTTGGGGCCTCCGGGACAGGCTATGGCTACACCTTC
12	few	NA	TRBV18	TRBJ1-1	CASSPQGAEAFF	TGTGCCAGCTCACCACAGGGGGCTGAAGCTTTCTTT
15	NA	TRBD2	TRBV7-9	TRBJ2-1	CASSFAAGGLDEQFF	TGTGCCAGCAGCTTCGCAGCGGGGGGCCTCGATGAGCAGTTCTTC
19	NA	TRBD1	TRBV7-9	TRBJ2-3	CASSRYGIFGTVSTDTQYF	TGTGCCAGCAGCCGGTACGGAATCTTCGGGACAGTTAGCACAGATACGCAGTATTTT
16	NA	TRBD1	TRBV5-5	TRBJ2-2	CASSLGTGVNTGELFF	TGTGCCAGCAGCTTGGGGACAGGGGTGAACACCGGGGAGCTGTTTTTT
13	few	NA	TRBV5-1	TRBJ2-5	CASSDWGQETQYF	TGCGCCAGCAGCGATTGGGGGCAAGAGACCCAGTACTTC
13	NA	NA	TRBV7-9	TRBJ2-2	CASSSLYTGELFF	TGTGCCAGCAGCTCGCTTTACACCGGGGAGCTGTTTTTT
15	NA	NA	TRBV4-1	TRBJ1-1	CASSQGWTENTEAFF	TGCGCCAGCAGCCAAGGGTGGACAGAGAACACTGAAGCTTTCTTT